This entry is about one T cell receptor beta chain. This entry comes from a study of shared clonotypes between healthy human individuals. Germline V gives CDR1 SGDLS, CDR2 YYNGEE. CDR3 length equals 16 residues. V was clipped by 4 bases and J by 6 bases, with 23 bases between them. This table comes from immunoSEQ multiplex PCR, and its TCRdb copy is limited to in-frame clones, with some not included. This table has approximately 1.5 million clones, 98% appearing once. V is TRBV9 and J is TRBJ2-7, with D perhaps matching TRBD2 (6 bases). Sequencing was done on a sample of naive CD4+ T cells sorted from blood. Subset in this sample: CD45RA+ positively selected. The sequence was collected from a man aged 30 to 39 in good health. The CDR3 coding sequence is TGTGCCAGCAGCCACCTGGGCGGGACTGCCATGGGCGAGCAGTACTTC. Translated: CASSHLGGTAMGEQYF.